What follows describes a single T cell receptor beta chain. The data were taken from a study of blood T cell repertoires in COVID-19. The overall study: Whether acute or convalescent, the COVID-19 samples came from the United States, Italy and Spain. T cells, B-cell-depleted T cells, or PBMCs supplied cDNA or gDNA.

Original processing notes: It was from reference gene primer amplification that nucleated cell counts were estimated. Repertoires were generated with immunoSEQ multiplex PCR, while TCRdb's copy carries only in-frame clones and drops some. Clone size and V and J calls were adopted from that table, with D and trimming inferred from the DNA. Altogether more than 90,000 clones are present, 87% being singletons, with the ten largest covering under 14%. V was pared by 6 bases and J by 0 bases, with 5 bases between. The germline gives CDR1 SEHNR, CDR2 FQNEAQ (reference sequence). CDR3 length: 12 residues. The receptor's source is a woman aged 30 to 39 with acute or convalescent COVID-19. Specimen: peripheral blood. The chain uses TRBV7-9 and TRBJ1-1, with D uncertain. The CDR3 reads CASRTMNTEAFF. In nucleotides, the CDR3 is TGTGCCAGCAGAACAATGAACACTGAAGCTTTCTTT.